The present entry profiles one T cell receptor (beta chain) with its context. The sample belongs to a study of blood T cell repertoires in COVID-19. Study information: Sites in the United States, Italy and Spain provided acute and convalescent COVID-19 samples. In each case, the material was cDNA or gDNA derived from T cells, B-cell-depleted T cells, or PBMCs.

Some clones are missing from TCRdb's copy, which holds only in-frame ones; the method was immunoSEQ multiplex PCR. The table includes 300,000 to 500,000 clones, over 75% detected once. CDR3 length equals 16 residues. The sequenced sample consisted of PBMCs or T cells enriched from blood (not recorded which). The TCR sequence derives from a woman aged 35 to 49 with acute COVID-19. This chain uses TRBV21-1 with TRBJ1-2. TRBV21-1 is deemed a pseudogene. As DNA, the CDR3 is TGTGCCAGCAGCGAGGACTTAGCATGGTTAGACTATGGCTACACCTTC. This gives the protein CASSEDLAWLDYGYTF.